This T cell receptor (beta chain) originates from a study of human thymus T cells. Trimming left V 2 bases short and J 3 bases short, with 15 bases between. Per germline, CDR1 SGHDT and CDR2 YYEEEE. CDR3 length: 15 amino acids. Measured with immunoSEQ multiplex PCR; TCRdb has only the in-frame clones, and not every one. The data contain 70,000 to 75,000 clones, approximately 95% of them seen just once; the ten biggest clones take up about 0.03%. The thymus was resected at corrective cardiac surgery. Material for sequencing was thymus tissue. This clonotype originated in a girl less than two years old with a congenital heart defect but otherwise immunologically healthy. V and J are TRBV5-6 and TRBJ2-7, with D tentatively TRBD1 (6 bases). The CDR3 region has the DNA TGTGCCAGCAGCTTCCGGGACACCGAGGACTACGAGCAGTACTTC. Amino acid sequence: CASSFRDTEDYEQYF.